This TCR beta chain emerged from a study of T cell clonotyping in hematopoietic cell transplantation. Study-wide findings and caveats: Cells were unsorted, so CD4 and CD8 contributions were not separated.

TCRdb's copy holds only in-frame clones and misses some; the assay was immunoSEQ multiplex PCR. The sample includes some 5,100 clones, roughly 72% seen only once; the top ten take under 30%. Regarding this clone: The antigen remains undetermined.

V shed 5 bases and J 0 bases; nucleotides not matched to a gene: 6. Germline CDR1 is SGHAT and CDR2 is FQNNGV. The CDR3 contains 17 residues. The chain has TRBV11-2 and TRBJ2-6, with TRBD2 identical over 8 bases. The clonotype was recovered from a female patient aged 45-65 years who had an allogeneic stem cell transplant, so the T cells may come from the graft donor. Some clones in this sample may be carry-over from other donors' samples. Sequenced material: PBMCs, taken 100 days after allogeneic stem cell transplant. CDR3 sequence (DNA): TGTGCCAGCAGCACGGGACTAGACTTCTCTGGGGCCAACGTCCTGACTTTC. Protein product: CASSTGLDFSGANVLTF.